Listed below are T cell receptor beta chains from one sample, sequenced in a study of T cell responses to AZD1222 COVID-19 vaccine. TCRdb's copy holds only in-frame clones and misses some; the assay was immunoSEQ multiplex PCR. The sample holds 70,000 to 80,000 clones, less than 85% seen once. Here the sequenced sample was peripheral blood, taken 28 days after the second AZD1222 dose. These receptors all come from an adult who received the AZD1222 COVID-19 vaccine. CDR3s include the opening cysteine and the closing phenylalanine or tryptophan.

J gene | V gene | CDR3 protein
TRBJ2-7 | TRBV19 | CASSIGAGGTYEQYF
TRBJ1-6 | TRBV28 | CASSLPGTSLHF
TRBJ1-1 | TRBV5-5 | CASSFLDLNTEAFF
TRBJ1-5 | TRBV6-5 | CASSYTGPNQPQHF
TRBJ2-3 | TRBV15 | CATGIGTDTQYF
TRBJ2-3 | TRBV9 | CASSVDGALTDTQYF
TRBJ2-6 | TRBV5-1 | CASSLELPVNVLTF
TRBJ2-7 | TRBV7-9 | CASSQQGSAASYEQYF
TRBJ1-1 | TRBV5-8 | CASSSEPGLEAFF
TRBJ1-1 | TRBV6-2/TRBV6-3 | CASSRRTLRVNTEAFF
TRBJ1-3 | TRBV7-2 | CASSLGPSGNTIYF
TRBJ1-1 | TRBV28 | CASSYGQRNTEAFF
TRBJ1-5 | TRBV19 | CASSTGRGDQPQHF
TRBJ1-2 | TRBV6-6 | CASSAGDYGYTF
TRBJ2-2 | TRBV10-3 | CAISLSGTTNTGELFF
TRBJ1-3 | TRBV3-1/TRBV3-2 | CASSQRSRVLVSGNTIYF
TRBJ1-2 | TRBV19 | CASSPRRQSGYTF
TRBJ2-7 | TRBV10-2 | CASKDRGEGSYEQYF
TRBJ2-5 | TRBV19 | CASSLQGRRETQYF
TRBJ1-4 | TRBV28 | CASSTTFWDRDNEKLFF
TRBJ2-2 | TRBV18 | CASSPPQGMGSGTGELFF
TRBJ1-6 | TRBV3-1/TRBV3-2 | CASSQDLGSPLHF
TRBJ2-5 | TRBV6-2/TRBV6-3 | CASSVSMPGGTQYF
TRBJ2-7 | TRBV15 | CATSTGDDVYSYEQYF
TRBJ2-3 | TRBV30 | CAWSPLYLDTQYF